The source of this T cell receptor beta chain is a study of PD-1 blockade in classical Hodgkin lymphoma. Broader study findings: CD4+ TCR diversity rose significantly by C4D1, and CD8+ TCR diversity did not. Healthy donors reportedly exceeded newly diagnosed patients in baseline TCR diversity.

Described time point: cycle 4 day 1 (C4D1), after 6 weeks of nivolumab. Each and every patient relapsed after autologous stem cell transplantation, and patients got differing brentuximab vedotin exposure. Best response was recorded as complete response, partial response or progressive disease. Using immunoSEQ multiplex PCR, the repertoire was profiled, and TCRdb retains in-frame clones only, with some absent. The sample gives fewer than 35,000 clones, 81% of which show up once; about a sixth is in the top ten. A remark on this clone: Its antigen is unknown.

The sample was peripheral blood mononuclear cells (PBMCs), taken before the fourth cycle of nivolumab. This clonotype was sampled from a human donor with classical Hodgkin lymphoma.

This CDR3 is CASSPVESYEQYF. CDR3 in DNA: TGTGCCAGCTCACCAGTAGAATCCTACGAGCAGTACTTC. V and J are TRBV18 and TRBJ2-7; D is unresolved. The V end was cut by 2 bases, the J end by 1 base, with 6 bases between. CDR1 is KGHSH and CDR2 is LQKENI in the germline V gene. The CDR3 loop spans 13 amino acids.